Listed below are T cell receptor beta chains from one sample, sequenced in a study of OX40 agonist ivuxolimab in advanced cancers. Sequencing used immunoSEQ multiplex PCR; TCRdb keeps in-frame clones, though not all of them. This sample carries approximately 42,000 clones, approximately 80% of them seen once, and the ten largest clones take around 2.5%. Sequencing used CD4+ or CD8+ T cells sorted from blood, obtained in a trial of the OX40 agonist ivuxolimab. Every receptor here comes from an adult with an advanced solid tumor such as melanoma, head and neck, liver or kidney cancer. Each CDR3 is given with its conserved first and last residue. The order of the fields is CDR3 length, clone size, D gene, J gene, V gene, CDR3 DNA, CDR3 protein. A D gene is named only where the DNA matches it firmly. Clone size, where shown, is once, few, many, or a class for clones that have expanded.

16	-	TRBD2	TRBJ2-3	TRBV9	TGTGCCAGCAGCCAAAGAGGACTAGCGGGAGCAGATACGCAGTATTTT	CASSQRGLAGADTQYF
12	-	-	TRBJ1-1	TRBV7-9	TGTGCCAGCAGGACCTTGAACACTGAAGCTTTCTTT	CASRTLNTEAFF
15	-	TRBD2	TRBJ2-5	TRBV5-1	TGCGCCAGCAGCCGGAGCGGGAGTATGCGAGAGACCCAGTACTTC	CASSRSGSMRETQYF
15	-	-	TRBJ2-1	TRBV18	TGTGCCAGCTCACCACGGCAGGCCATTGGAGTTGAGCAGTTCTTC	CASSPRQAIGVEQFF
15	-	TRBD2	TRBJ2-7	TRBV14	TGTGCCAGCAGCCGACTGACTAGCGGGACCTACGAGCAGTACTTC	CASSRLTSGTYEQYF
15	-	TRBD1	TRBJ1-1	TRBV19	TGTGCCAGTACCGATTGGGGACAGACGAACACTGAAGCTTTCTTT	CASTDWGQTNTEAFF
16	-	-	TRBJ1-2	TRBV27	TGTGCCAGCAGTTTAAGGCTCGGGAGCGGCTACTATGGCTACACCTTC	CASSLRLGSGYYGYTF
13	-	TRBD1	TRBJ1-1	TRBV6-5	TGTGCCAGCAGCGCTACAGGGGACACTGAAGCTTTCTTT	CASSATGDTEAFF
16	-	-	TRBJ1-3	TRBV4-2	TGTGCCAGCAGCCCCTCCGCCCGGGGGCGTGGAAACACCATATATTTT	CASSPSARGRGNTIYF
13	-	-	TRBJ1-1	TRBV27	TGTGCCAGCAGTTATAGGTATAGCACTGAAGCTTTCTTT	CASSYRYSTEAFF
15	-	TRBD1	TRBJ2-1	TRBV19	TGTGCCAGTAGTATCACAGGGGGCTCCTACAATGAGCAGTTCTTC	CASSITGGSYNEQFF
12	few	-	TRBJ1-2	TRBV6-5	TGTGCCAGCAGACAAACAGGGCTTGGCTACACCTTC	CASRQTGLGYTF
16	-	TRBD2	TRBJ2-3	TRBV7-6	TGTGCCAGCAGCTTAGGCGGGGCGGGAGTGGTAGATACGCAGTATTTT	CASSLGGAGVVDTQYF
15	-	-	TRBJ2-3	TRBV7-6	TGTGCCAGCAGCCCGACTCGGACAGTCACAGATACGCAGTATTTT	CASSPTRTVTDTQYF
12	once	-	TRBJ1-1	TRBV18	TGTGCCAGCTCACCTTCCAGCACTGAAGCTTTCTTT	CASSPSSTEAFF
12	-	-	TRBJ1-2	TRBV4-1	TGCGCCAGTAAGGACGGAAACTATGGCTACACCTTC	CASKDGNYGYTF
16	-	TRBD2	TRBJ2-5	TRBV7-2	TGTGCCAGCAGCCCTTGGACTAGCGGGAGAAAGGAGACCCAGTACTTC	CASSPWTSGRKETQYF
17	-	TRBD2	TRBJ2-2	TRBV30	TGTGCCTGGAGGCCGGGACTAGCGGGAGCTAGAACCGGGGAGCTGTTTTTT	CAWRPGLAGARTGELFF
14	-	-	TRBJ2-7	TRBV7-2	TGTGCCAGCAGCTTAGGTTTATGGCCCTACGAGCAGTACTTC	CASSLGLWPYEQYF
15	-	TRBD2	TRBJ2-7	TRBV7-3	TGTGCCAGCAGTCTAGCGGGAGGGTCTTCCTACGAGCAGTACTTC	CASSLAGGSSYEQYF
14	-	-	TRBJ2-3	TRBV21-1	TGTGCCAAAAGGGGGGACGGGGACACAGATACGCAGTATTTT	CAKRGDGDTDTQYF
15	-	TRBD1	TRBJ1-1	TRBV6-1	TGTGCCAGCAGTGAATCTGGCAGGGGGGACACTGAAGCTTTCTTT	CASSESGRGDTEAFF
13	-	-	TRBJ1-1	TRBV15	TGTGCCACCAGCGGGCCGATGAACACTGAAGCTTTCTTT	CATSGPMNTEAFF
16	-	-	TRBJ2-1	TRBV5-1	TGCGCCAGCAGCTTTGCGGGGTCCTACTCCTACAATGAGCAGTTCTTC	CASSFAGSYSYNEQFF
15	few	-	TRBJ1-5	TRBV27	TGTGCCAGCAGTTTAATTGCCACCCGAGGCCAGCCCCAGCATTTT	CASSLIATRGQPQHF
16	-	TRBD1	TRBJ2-7	TRBV4-3	TGCGCCAGCAGCCCAATGACAGGGGTAGGTTCCTACGAGCAGTACTTC	CASSPMTGVGSYEQYF
15	-	-	TRBJ2-7	TRBV7-2	TGTGCCAGCAGCTTAGTTGGGGGAGAGGTGAACGAGCAGTACTTC	CASSLVGGEVNEQYF
14	-	-	TRBJ1-2	TRBV19	TGTGCCAGTAGTATATTCCGGGGGAACTATGGCTACACCTTC	CASSIFRGNYGYTF
18	-	TRBD2	TRBJ2-3	TRBV19	TGTGCCAGTAGTAGAGGCCTGACTAGCGGCACTAGCACAGATACGCAGTATTTT	CASSRGLTSGTSTDTQYF
14	-	-	TRBJ1-1	TRBV19	TGTGCCAGTAACGTGGGACGGATGAACACTGAAGCTTTCTTT	CASNVGRMNTEAFF
14	-	-	TRBJ1-2	TRBV27	TGTGCCAGCAGTCCCTCTGGGGATTTCTATGGCTACACCTTC	CASSPSGDFYGYTF
16	-	TRBD2	TRBJ2-1	TRBV6-5	TGTGCCAGCAGTTCGGGGGCGGGAGGGTCCTACAATGAGCAGTTCTTC	CASSSGAGGSYNEQFF
13	-	-	TRBJ2-1	TRBV4-1	TGCGCCAGCAGCCATCTCGGGACCCACCGGGGGTTCTTC	CASSHLGTHRGFF
17	-	TRBD2	TRBJ2-5	TRBV7-3	TGTGCCAGCAGCTTAAGGGCTAGCGGGAGCTTGGGACAGACCCAGTACTTC	CASSLRASGSLGQTQYF
17	few	-	TRBJ1-1	TRBV7-3	TGTGCCAGCAGCCCCGGAGGTGGGTGGGGAGGGAACACTGAAGCTTTCTTT	CASSPGGGWGGNTEAFF
14	-	-	TRBJ2-1	TRBV11-2	TGTGCCAGCAGCTTAGGCAGGGAGCTATCCATACAGTTCTTC	CASSLGRELSIQFF
12	few	-	TRBJ2-3	TRBV4-2	TGTGCCAGCAGCCAAGAGACAGATACGCAGTATTTT	CASSQETDTQYF
14	-	-	TRBJ1-2	TRBV7-9	TGTGCCAGCAGCTCCCGCCAGGTCTACTATGGCTACACCTTC	CASSSRQVYYGYTF
15	-	-	TRBJ2-7	TRBV7-6	TGTGCCAGCAGCTTAGAGGCAGGGAGGAACTACGAGCAGTACTTC	CASSLEAGRNYEQYF
15	once	-	TRBJ1-6	TRBV19	TGTGCCAGTACCGAGAGGGGCAGGGACCCTAAGCCCCTCCACTTT	CASTERGRDPKPLHF
12	few	-	TRBJ1-2	TRBV28	TGTGCCAGCAGTTTTGCTTGGGATGGCTACACCTTC	CASSFAWDGYTF
14	-	TRBD1	TRBJ1-6	TRBV9	TGTGCCAGCAGCTTTGGACAGGGAAATTCACCCCTCCACTTT	CASSFGQGNSPLHF
17	-	-	TRBJ1-1	TRBV7-2	TGTGCCAGCAGCTTAGGTCAGCGGGCTTTTGGGAACACTGAAGCTTTCTTT	CASSLGQRAFGNTEAFF
12	few	-	TRBJ2-5	TRBV4-1	TGCGCCAGCAGCCAAGAGCGGGAGACCCAGTACTTC	CASSQERETQYF
15	-	TRBD2	TRBJ2-7	TRBV6-6	TGTGCCAGCAGTTACTCGGGAAGCGGGAGCTACGAGCAGTACTTC	CASSYSGSGSYEQYF
15	-	TRBD1	TRBJ1-1	TRBV4-2	TGTGCCAGCAGCCAGGAGCACAGGGGACTCACTGAAGCTTTCTTT	CASSQEHRGLTEAFF
14	-	-	TRBJ1-2	TRBV9	TGTGCCAGCAGCGTATTAAGTAGGGTAGGTGGCTACACCTTC	CASSVLSRVGGYTF
15	-	-	TRBJ1-1	TRBV6-6	TGTGCCACCAGAAGGGGTTTCGGTACCAACACTGAAGCTTTCTTT	CATRRGFGTNTEAFF
15	-	-	TRBJ1-5	TRBV7-8	TGTGCCAGCAGCCTCTGGGCCGGCCTCAATCAGCCCCAGCATTTT	CASSLWAGLNQPQHF